Below are 3 T cell receptor beta chains sequenced from a single sample in a study of blood T cell repertoires in COVID-19. Assay used: immunoSEQ multiplex PCR; TCRdb lists only in-frame clones, some missing. The table records 90,000 to 120,000 clones, 88% of them present only once. The sequenced sample consisted of peripheral blood. These receptors came from a man aged 50-60 years with active or convalescent COVID-19.

The chain employs TRBV12-3 or TRBV12-4 and TRBJ2-5; possible D gene TRBD1, 6 bases. This CDR3 has 13 amino acids. V lost 6 bases, J lost 5 bases, and 13 bases lay in between. As DNA, the CDR3 is TGTGCCAGCAGCACAGGGTTAACGGAGACCCAGTACTTC. Protein product: CASSTGLTETQYF.

The chain employs TRBV15 and TRBJ2-5, with 7 nucleotides matching TRBD2. The CDR3 covers 15 residues. J was trimmed by 5 bases and V by 0 bases; bases with no gene match: 6. Germline V lookup: CDR1 LNHNV, CDR2 YYDKDF (reference sequence). In DNA, the CDR3 is TGTGCCACCAGCAGAGATAAGCGGGGAGAGGAGACCCAGTACTTC. It specifies CATSRDKRGEETQYF.

The rearrangement joins TRBV28 to TRBJ2-1, with TRBD2 identical over 16 bases. This CDR3 spans 16 amino acids. After removal of 3 bases from V and 14 bases from J, the junction contained 10 bases not matched to a gene. Germline-derived CDR1 and CDR2 are MDHEN and SYDVKM. The CDR3 loop is CASSLGLAGGPGWEFF. The CDR3 DNA is TGTGCCAGCAGTTTGGGACTAGCGGGAGGGCCAGGATGGGAGTTCTTC.